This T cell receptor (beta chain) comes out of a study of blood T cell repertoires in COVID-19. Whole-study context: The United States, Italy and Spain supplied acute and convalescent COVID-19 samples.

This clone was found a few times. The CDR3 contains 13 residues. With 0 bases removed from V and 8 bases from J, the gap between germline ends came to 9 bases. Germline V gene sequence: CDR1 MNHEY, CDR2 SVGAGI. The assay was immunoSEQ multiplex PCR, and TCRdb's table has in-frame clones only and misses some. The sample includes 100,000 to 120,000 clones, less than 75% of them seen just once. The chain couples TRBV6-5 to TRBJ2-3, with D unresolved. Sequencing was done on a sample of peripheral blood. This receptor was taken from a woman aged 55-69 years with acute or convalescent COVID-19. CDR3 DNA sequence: TGTGCCAGCAGTTACTCGTTGGTAGCTACGCAGTATTTT. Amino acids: CASSYSLVATQYF.